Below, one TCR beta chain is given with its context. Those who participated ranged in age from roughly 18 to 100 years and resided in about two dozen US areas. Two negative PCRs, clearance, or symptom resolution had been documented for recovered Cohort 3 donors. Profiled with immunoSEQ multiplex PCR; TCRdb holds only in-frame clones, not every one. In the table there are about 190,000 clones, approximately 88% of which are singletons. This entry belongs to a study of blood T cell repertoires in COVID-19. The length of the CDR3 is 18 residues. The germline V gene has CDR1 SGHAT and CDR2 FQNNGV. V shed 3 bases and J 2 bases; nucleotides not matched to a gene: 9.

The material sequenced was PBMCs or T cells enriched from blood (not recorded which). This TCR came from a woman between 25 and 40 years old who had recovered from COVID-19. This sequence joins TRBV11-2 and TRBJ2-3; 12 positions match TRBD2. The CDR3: CASSFPRTSGAFTDTQYF. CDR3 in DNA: TGTGCCAGCAGCTTCCCCCGGACTAGCGGGGCCTTCACAGATACGCAGTATTTT. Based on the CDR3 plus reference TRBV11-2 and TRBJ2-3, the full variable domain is EAGVAQSPRYKIIEKRQSVAFWCNPISGHATLYWYQQILGQGPKLLIQFQNNGVVDDSQLPKDRFSAERLKGVDSTLKIQPAKLEDSAVYLCASSFPRTSGAFTDTQYFGPGTRLTVL.